The 5 T cell receptor beta chains presented below share a single source sample, sequenced in a study of blood T cell repertoires in COVID-19. TCRdb's table, derived via immunoSEQ multiplex PCR, lists solely in-frame clones and lacks some. Of 120,000 or so clones listed, about 75% are singletons. Material: peripheral blood. All receptors come from a woman of 80 years or more with active or convalescent COVID-19.

V and J are TRBV18 and TRBJ2-3; 13 nucleotides line up with TRBD2. The V gene end was trimmed by 3 bases and the J gene end by 1 base; junction bases not matched to a gene: 4. The germline V gene encodes CDR1 KGHSH and CDR2 LQKENI. The CDR3 is made up of 17 amino acids. CDR3 nucleotide sequence: TGTGCCAGCTCACCCCCCGGACTAGCGGGGGGCACAGATACGCAGTATTTT. Translation: CASSPPGLAGGTDTQYF.

The chain is built from TRBV24-1 and TRBJ2-2, with D perhaps TRBD1 (5 bases). The germline V gene has CDR1 KGHDR and CDR2 SFDVKD. The V end was cut by 0 bases, the J end by 5 bases, with 12 bases between. The CDR3 spans 16 residues. This CDR3 is CATSDLRVGETGELFF. Here the CDR3 DNA reads TGTGCCACCAGTGATTTGAGGGTAGGGGAAACCGGGGAGCTGTTTTTT.

This clone was counted many times. The gene calls are TRBV3-1 (or the pseudogene TRBV3-2) and TRBJ1-6; TRBD1 aligns across 9 bases. With 4 bases clipped from V and 8 bases from J, the junction kept 9 bases outside the gene matches. This CDR3 contains 16 residues. CDR1 and CDR2 (germline): LGHDT, YNNKEL (reference sequence). In DNA, the CDR3 is TGTGCCAGCAGCCCCTGGGACAGGGTGATTGATTCACCCCTCCACTTT. It translates to CASSPWDRVIDSPLHF.

The V call is TRBV14, the J call TRBJ2-1; 11 nucleotides agree with TRBD2. Germline CDR1 and CDR2: SGHDN and FVKESK. CDR3 size: 17 residues. The ends lost 1 base at V and 4 bases at J; junction bases unmatched: 6. This CDR3 is CASSQGGTSGSYNEQFF. The CDR3 bases are TGTGCCAGCAGCCAAGGGGGGACTAGCGGTTCGTACAATGAGCAGTTCTTC.

This chain connects TRBV28 to TRBJ1-1, with TRBD1 matching over 7 bases. The germline CDR1 and CDR2 sequences are MDHEN and SYDVKM. CDR3 length: 14 amino acids. V lost 6 bases, J lost 5 bases, and 9 bases stayed unmatched. This CDR3 is CASSLRQGWTEAFF. The CDR3 DNA sequence: TGTGCCAGCAGCCTTAGACAGGGTTGGACTGAAGCTTTCTTT.